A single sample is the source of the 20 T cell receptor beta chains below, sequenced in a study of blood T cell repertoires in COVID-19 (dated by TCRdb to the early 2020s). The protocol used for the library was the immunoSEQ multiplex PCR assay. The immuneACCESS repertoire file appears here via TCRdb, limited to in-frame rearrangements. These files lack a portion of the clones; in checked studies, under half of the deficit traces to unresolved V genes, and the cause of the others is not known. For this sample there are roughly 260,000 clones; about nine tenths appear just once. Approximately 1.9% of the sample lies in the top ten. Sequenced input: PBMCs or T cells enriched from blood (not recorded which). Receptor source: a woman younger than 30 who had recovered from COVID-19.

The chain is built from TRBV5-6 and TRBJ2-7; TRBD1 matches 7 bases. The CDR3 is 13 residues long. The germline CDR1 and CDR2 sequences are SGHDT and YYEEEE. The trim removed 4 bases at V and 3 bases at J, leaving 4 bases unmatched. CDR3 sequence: CASSARDSYEQYF. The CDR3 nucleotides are TGTGCCAGCAGCGCCCGGGACAGCTACGAGCAGTACTTC.

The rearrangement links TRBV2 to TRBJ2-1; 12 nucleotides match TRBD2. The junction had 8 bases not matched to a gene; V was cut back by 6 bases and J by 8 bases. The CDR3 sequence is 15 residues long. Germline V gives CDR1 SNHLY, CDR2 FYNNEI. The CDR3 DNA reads TGTGCCAGCAGAGAGACTAGCGGGAGTTCGGATGAGCAGTTCTTC. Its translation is CASRETSGSSDEQFF.

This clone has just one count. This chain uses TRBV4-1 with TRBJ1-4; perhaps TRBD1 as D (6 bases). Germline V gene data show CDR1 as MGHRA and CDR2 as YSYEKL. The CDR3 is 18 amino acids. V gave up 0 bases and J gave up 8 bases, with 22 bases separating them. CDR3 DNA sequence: TGCGCCAGCAGCCAAGATGGGACAATTCCCTACGTAAAGGAAAAACTGTTTTTT. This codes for CASSQDGTIPYVKEKLFF.

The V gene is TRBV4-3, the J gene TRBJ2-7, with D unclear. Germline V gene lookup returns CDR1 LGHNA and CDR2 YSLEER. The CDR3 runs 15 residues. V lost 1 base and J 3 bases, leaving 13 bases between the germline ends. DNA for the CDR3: TGCGCCAGCAGCCAAGTGTCTTCGGCTAGCTACGAGCAGTACTTC. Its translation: CASSQVSSASYEQYF.

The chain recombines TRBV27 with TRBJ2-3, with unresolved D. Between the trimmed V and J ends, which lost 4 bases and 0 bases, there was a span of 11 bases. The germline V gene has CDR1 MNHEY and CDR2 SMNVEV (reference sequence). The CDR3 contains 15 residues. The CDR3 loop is CASSSAFRSTDTQYF. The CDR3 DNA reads TGTGCCAGCAGTTCCGCGTTCCGCAGCACAGATACGCAGTATTTT.

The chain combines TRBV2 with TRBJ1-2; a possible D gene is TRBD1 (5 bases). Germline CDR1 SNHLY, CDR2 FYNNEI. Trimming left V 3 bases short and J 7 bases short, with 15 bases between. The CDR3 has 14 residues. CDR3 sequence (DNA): TGTGCCAGCAGTGAGGTACGCGGGGCCGGTGGCTACACCTTC. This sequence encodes CASSEVRGAGGYTF.

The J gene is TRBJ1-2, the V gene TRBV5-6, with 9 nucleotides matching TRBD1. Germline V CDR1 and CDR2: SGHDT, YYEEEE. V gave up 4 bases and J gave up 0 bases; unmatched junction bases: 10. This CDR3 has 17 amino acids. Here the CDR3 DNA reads TGTGCCAGCAGCCTCCGGGACAGGGTACGAGCTAACTATGGCTACACCTTC. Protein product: CASSLRDRVRANYGYTF.

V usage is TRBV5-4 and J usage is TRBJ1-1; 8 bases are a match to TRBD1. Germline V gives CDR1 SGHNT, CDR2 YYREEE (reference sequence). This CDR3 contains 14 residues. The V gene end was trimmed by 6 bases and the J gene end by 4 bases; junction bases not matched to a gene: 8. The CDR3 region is CASNPGGLVTEAFF. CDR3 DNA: TGTGCCAGCAACCCAGGGGGCTTAGTCACTGAAGCTTTCTTT.

The CDR3: CSVAFSGRRKQFF. The CDR3, as DNA: TGCAGCGTTGCTTTTAGCGGGAGGAGGAAGCAGTTCTTC. The J gene is TRBJ2-1, the V gene TRBV29-1; 10 nucleotides match TRBD2. The CDR3 has 13 amino acids. After removal of 4 bases from V and 11 bases from J, the junction contained 8 bases not matched to a gene. Germline V lookup: CDR1 SQVTM, CDR2 ANQGSEA.

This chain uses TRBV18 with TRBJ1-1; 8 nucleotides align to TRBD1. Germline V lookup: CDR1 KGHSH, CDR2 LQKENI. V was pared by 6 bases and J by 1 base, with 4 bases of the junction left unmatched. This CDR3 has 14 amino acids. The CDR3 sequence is CASSSGQANTEAFF. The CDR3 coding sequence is TGTGCCAGCTCGTCGGGACAGGCGAACACTGAAGCTTTCTTT. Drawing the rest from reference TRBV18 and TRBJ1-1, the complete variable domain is NAGVMQNPRHLVRRRGQEARLRCSPMKGHSHVYWYRQLPEEGLKFMVYLQKENIIDESGMPKERFSAEFPKEGPSILRIQQVVRGDSAAYFCASSSGQANTEAFFGQGTRLTVV.

CDR3 DNA sequence: TGTGCCATCAGTGAGTCCGTAGCGGGGGGGAACAATGAGCAGTTCTTC. This sequence encodes CAISESVAGGNNEQFF. V is TRBV10-3 and J is TRBJ2-1; 11 bases are a match to TRBD2. CDR3 size: 16 residues. Germline V gene data show CDR1 as ENHRY and CDR2 as SYGVKD. V trimming: 0 bases; J trimming: 5 bases; junction bases outside the gene matches: 3.

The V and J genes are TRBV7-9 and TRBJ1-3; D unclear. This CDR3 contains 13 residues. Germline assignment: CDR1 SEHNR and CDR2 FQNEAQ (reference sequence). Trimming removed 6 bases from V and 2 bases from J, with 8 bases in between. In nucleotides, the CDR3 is TGTGCCAGCAGGACGGGGACTGGAAACACCATATATTTT. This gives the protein CASRTGTGNTIYF. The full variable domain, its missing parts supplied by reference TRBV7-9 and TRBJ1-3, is DTGVSQNPRHKITKRGQNVTFRCDPISEHNRLYWYRQTLGQGPEFLTYFQNEAQLEKSRLLSDRFSAERPKGSFSTLEIQRTEQGDSAMYLCASRTGTGNTIYFGEGSWLTVV.

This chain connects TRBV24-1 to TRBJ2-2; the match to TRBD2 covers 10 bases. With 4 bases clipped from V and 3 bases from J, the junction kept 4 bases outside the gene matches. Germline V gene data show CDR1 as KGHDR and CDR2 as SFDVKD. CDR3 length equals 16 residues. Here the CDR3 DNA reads TGTGCCACCAGTGAGTCGGGACTAGCGCACACCGGGGAGCTGTTTTTT. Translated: CATSESGLAHTGELFF.

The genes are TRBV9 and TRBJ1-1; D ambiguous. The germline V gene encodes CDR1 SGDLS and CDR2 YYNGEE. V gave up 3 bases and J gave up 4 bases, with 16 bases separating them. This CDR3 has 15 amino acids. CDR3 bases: TGTGCCAGCAGCGGAGATGCGCTGGCGGGCACTGAAGCTTTCTTT. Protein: CASSGDALAGTEAFF.

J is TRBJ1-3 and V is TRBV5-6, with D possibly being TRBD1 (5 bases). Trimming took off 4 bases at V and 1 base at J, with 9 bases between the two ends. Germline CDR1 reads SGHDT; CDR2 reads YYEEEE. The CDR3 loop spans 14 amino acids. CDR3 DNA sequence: TGTGCCAGCAGCGGGAGGGGATCTGGAAACACCATATATTTT. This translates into CASSGRGSGNTIYF.

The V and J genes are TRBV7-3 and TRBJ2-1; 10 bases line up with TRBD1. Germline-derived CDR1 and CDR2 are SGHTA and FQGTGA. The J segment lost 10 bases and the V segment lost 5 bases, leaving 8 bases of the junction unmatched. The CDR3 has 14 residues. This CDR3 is CASSHPGQGREQFF. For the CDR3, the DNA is TGTGCCAGCAGCCATCCGGGACAGGGGCGAGAGCAGTTCTTC.

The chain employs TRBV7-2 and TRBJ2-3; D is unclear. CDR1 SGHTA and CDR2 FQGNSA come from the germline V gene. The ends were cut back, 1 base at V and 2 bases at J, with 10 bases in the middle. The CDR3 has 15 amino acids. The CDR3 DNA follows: TGTGCCAGCAGCTTAGTAGCCCTCCTCACAGATACGCAGTATTTT. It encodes CASSLVALLTDTQYF.

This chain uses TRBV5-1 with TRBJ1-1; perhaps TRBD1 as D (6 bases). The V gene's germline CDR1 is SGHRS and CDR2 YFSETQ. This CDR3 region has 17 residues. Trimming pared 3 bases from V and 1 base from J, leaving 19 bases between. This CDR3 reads CASSSGGGPGSNTEAFF. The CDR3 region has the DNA TGCGCCAGCAGCTCGGGCGGGGGCCCAGGATCGAACACTGAAGCTTTCTTT. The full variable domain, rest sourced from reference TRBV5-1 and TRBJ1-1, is KAGVTQTPRYLIKTRGQQVTLSCSPISGHRSVSWYQQTPGQGLQFLFEYFSETQRNKGNFPGRFSGRQFSNSRSEMNVSTLELGDSALYLCASSSGGGPGSNTEAFFGQGTRLTVV.

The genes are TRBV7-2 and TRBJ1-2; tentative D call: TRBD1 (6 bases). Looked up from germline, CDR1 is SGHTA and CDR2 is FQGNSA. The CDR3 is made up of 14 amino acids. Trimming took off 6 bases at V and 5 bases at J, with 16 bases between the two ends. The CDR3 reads CASRLGTNYYGYTF. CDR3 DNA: TGTGCCAGCAGACTCGGGACAAATTATTATGGCTACACCTTC.

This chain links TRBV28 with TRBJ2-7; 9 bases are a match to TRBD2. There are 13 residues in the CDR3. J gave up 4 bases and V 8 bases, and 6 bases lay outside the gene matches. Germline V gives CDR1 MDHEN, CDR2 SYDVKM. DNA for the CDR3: TGTGCCAGCGGACTTAGCGGGAGTTACGAGCAGTACTTC. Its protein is CASGLSGSYEQYF.